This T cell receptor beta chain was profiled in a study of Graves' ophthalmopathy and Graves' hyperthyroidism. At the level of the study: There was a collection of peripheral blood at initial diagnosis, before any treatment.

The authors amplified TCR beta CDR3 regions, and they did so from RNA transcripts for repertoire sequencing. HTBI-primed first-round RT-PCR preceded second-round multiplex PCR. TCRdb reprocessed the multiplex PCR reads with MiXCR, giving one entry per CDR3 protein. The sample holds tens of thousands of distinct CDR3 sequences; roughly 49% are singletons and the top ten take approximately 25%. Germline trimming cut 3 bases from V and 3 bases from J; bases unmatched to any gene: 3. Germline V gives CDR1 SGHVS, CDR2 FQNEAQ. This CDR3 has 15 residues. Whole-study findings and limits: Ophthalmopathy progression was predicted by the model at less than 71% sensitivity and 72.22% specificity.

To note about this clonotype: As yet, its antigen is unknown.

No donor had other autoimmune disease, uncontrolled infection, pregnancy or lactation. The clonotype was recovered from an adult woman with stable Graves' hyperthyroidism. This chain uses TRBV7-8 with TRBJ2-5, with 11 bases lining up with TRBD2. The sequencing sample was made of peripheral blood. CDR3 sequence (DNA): TGTGCCAGCAGCTTTCCGACTAGCGGGAAAGAGACCCAGTACTTC. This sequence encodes CASSFPTSGKETQYF.